This TCR beta chain was retrieved from a study of cytomegalovirus exposure and HLA in healthy donors. J gave up 4 bases and V 7 bases, and 4 bases lay outside the gene matches. Germline loops: CDR1 SQVTM, CDR2 ANQGSEA. This CDR3 comprises 12 residues. Findings and caveats of the study: Association of a missense DCLRE1C variant with TCR beta V- and J-gene trimming was reported in a later analysis.

PCR amplification relied on 60 Vbeta primers (plus 13 Jbeta primers). The table came from immunoSEQ multiplex PCR; TCRdb's copy has only in-frame clones and leaves some out. The data hold 100,000 to 150,000 clones, with 70% to 80% observed a single time. In the case of this clone: Its antigen is as yet unknown.

The sequencing input was PBMCs. The TCR was taken from a human donor in good health. The rearrangement joins TRBV29-1 to TRBJ2-7, with TRBD1 identical over 10 bases. The CDR3 loop reads CSGGQGTYEQYF. The CDR3, as DNA: TGCAGCGGGGGACAGGGGACTTACGAGCAGTACTTC.